The source of this T cell receptor beta chain is a study of blood T cell repertoires in COVID-19. In germline, CDR1 is SGHTS, CDR2 YDEGEE. The V end was cut by 2 bases, the J end by 4 bases, with 8 bases between. The CDR3 spans 13 residues. In the authors' methods: Amplified reference gene primers provided the basis for estimating nucleated cell counts. The data were produced by immunoSEQ multiplex PCR, yet TCRdb's version contains in-frame clones alone and is incomplete. From that table come the V and J calls and clone size; the DNA was used to work out D and trimming. Of roughly 95,000 clones listed, approximately 90% were seen once; the top ten hold 3.9%.

The sample was peripheral blood. J is TRBJ2-3 and V is TRBV5-8; D might be TRBD2 (5 bases). This clonotype originated in a woman aged 50 to 60 in a cohort sampled during active COVID-19. The CDR3 DNA sequence: TGTGCCAGCAGCTTTCGGGGTCCAGATACGCAGTATTTT. Protein product: CASSFRGPDTQYF.